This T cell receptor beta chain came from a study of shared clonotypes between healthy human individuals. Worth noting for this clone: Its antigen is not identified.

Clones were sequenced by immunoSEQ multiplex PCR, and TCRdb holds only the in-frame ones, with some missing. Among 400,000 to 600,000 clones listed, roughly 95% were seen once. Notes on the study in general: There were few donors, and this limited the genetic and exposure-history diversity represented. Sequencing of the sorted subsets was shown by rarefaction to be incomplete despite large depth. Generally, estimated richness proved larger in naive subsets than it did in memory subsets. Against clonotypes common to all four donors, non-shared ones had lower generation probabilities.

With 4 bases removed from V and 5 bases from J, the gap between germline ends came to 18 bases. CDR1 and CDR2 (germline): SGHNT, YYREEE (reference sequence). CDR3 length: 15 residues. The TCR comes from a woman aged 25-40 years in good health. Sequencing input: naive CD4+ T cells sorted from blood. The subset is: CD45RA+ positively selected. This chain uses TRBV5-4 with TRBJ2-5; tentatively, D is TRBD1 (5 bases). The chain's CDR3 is CASSAAVGAGETQYF. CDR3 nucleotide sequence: TGTGCCAGCAGCGCCGCGGTTGGGGCCGGGGAGACCCAGTACTTC.